These T cell receptor beta chains were read from a single sample in a study of blood T cell repertoires in COVID-19. Sequenced by immunoSEQ multiplex PCR; TCRdb stores in-frame clones only, minus some. The data show 150,000 to 200,000 clones, around four fifths seen once. What was sequenced was peripheral blood. Source of these receptors: a woman older than 75 with acute or convalescent COVID-19. Both conserved end residues are part of each CDR3. The order of the fields is clone size, V gene, J gene, D gene, CDR3 DNA, CDR3 protein. D genes are given only for firm matches. The listing skips clone size in some rows; elsewhere it reads once, few, many or a size class.

>.|TRBV5-5|TRBJ1-4|.
TGTGCCAGCAGCTCTAGTTGGGCTAATGAAAAACTGTTTTTT
CASSSSWANEKLFF
>.|TRBV6-5|TRBJ2-4|TRBD1
TGTGCCAGCAGTTTGAGGGACAGGGGGAACATTCAGTACTTC
CASSLRDRGNIQYF
>.|TRBV6-4|TRBJ1-2|.
TGTGCCAGCAGCCTACTGGGAGGGGTTGGCTACACCTTC
CASSLLGGVGYTF
>few|TRBV2|TRBJ2-7|TRBD2
TGTGCCAGCAGTGATCGGATTAGCGGGAGTGATGAGCAGTACTTC
CASSDRISGSDEQYF
>.|TRBV5-1|TRBJ1-1|TRBD1
TGCGCCAGCAGCCTCCTCGGGACAGGGGGTGGCACTGAAGCTTTCTTT
CASSLLGTGGGTEAFF
>many|TRBV6-1|TRBJ1-1|TRBD1
TGTGCCAGCAGTGCTCTGGGACAGCTATTGAACACTGAAGCTTTCTTT
CASSALGQLLNTEAFF
>.|TRBV5-1|TRBJ1-2|.
TGCGCCAGCAGCCCCAGACAGGTCCCGGGGGGCTACACCTTC
CASSPRQVPGGYTF
>.|TRBV19|TRBJ2-1|.
TGTGCCAGTAGTATGGGCCGGTACAATGAGCAGTTCTTC
CASSMGRYNEQFF
>.|TRBV2|TRBJ2-7|TRBD2
TGTGCCAGCAGTGAAGGACCAGCGGGAGTAGGGTACGAGCAGTACTTC
CASSEGPAGVGYEQYF
>.|TRBV5-1|TRBJ1-2|TRBD1
TGCGCCAGCAGCCCCGAGGGGGCAGGGGATGGCTACACCTTC
CASSPEGAGDGYTF
>.|TRBV7-8|TRBJ2-1|.
TGTGCCAGCAGCTTGGACCGGGACTGGCAGTTCTTC
CASSLDRDWQFF
>.|TRBV12-3/TRBV12-4|TRBJ2-1|TRBD2
TGTGCCAGTCGCGGGGGCTCCTACAATGAGCAGTTCTTC
CASRGGSYNEQFF
>.|TRBV11-2|TRBJ2-5|.
TGTGCCAGCAGCTTCGGGATTGGGGAGACCCAGTACTTC
CASSFGIGETQYF
>once|TRBV2|TRBJ2-1|TRBD2
TGTGCCAGCAGTGCCCGCGGGGGTTTTGTGAATGAGCAGTTCTTC
CASSARGGFVNEQFF
>.|TRBV5-1|TRBJ1-1|TRBD1
TGCGCCAGCGGCCTCGATACAGGGGGCGTAGGGAACACTGAAGCTTTCTTT
CASGLDTGGVGNTEAFF
>.|TRBV19|TRBJ2-5|.
TGTGCCAGTACCACAGCCCCCGATAGTGTCCAGTACTTC
CASTTAPDSVQYF
>.|TRBV4-1|TRBJ1-2|.
TGCGCCAGCAGCCAAGATTCGGGGATAACACTTGGCTACACCTTC
CASSQDSGITLGYTF
>.|TRBV30|TRBJ2-5|.
TGTGCCTGGAGTCTATTCGGACTTAACAACCAAGAGACCCAGTACTTC
CAWSLFGLNNQETQYF
>.|TRBV5-1|TRBJ2-7|TRBD1
TGCGCCAGCAGGTTCATGCCGGGACAGGGTGCCTACGAGCAGTACTTC
CASRFMPGQGAYEQYF
>.|TRBV19|TRBJ2-7|TRBD1
TGTGCCAGTACCCAGGGGGCAGGGAGCTCCTACGAGCAGTACTTC
CASTQGAGSSYEQYF
>.|TRBV6-5|TRBJ1-2|.
TGTGCCAGTAGGGGAGGGCATGGCTACACCTTC
CASRGGHGYTF
>.|TRBV5-1|TRBJ2-6|.
TGCGCCAGCAGCCGCGATTACTCTGGGGCCAACGTCCTGACTTTC
CASSRDYSGANVLTF
>.|TRBV12-3/TRBV12-4|TRBJ2-7|.
TGTGCCAGCAGTTTTCCTAGTAAATCCGAGCAGTACTTC
CASSFPSKSEQYF
>.|TRBV6-5|TRBJ2-7|.
TGTGCCAGCAGTTACTCGAGGGATTACGAGCAGTACTTC
CASSYSRDYEQYF
>.|TRBV29-1|TRBJ2-3|.
TGCAGCGTTGCGGCGGTTACAGATACGCAGTATTTT
CSVAAVTDTQYF
>.|TRBV10-2|TRBJ2-3|TRBD2
TGCGCCAGCAGTCCCGGACTAGCGGGAGGCATAGATACGCAGTATTTT
CASSPGLAGGIDTQYF
>once|TRBV4-3|TRBJ2-1|.
TGCGCCAGCAGCCAAGGGAGGATATCCTACAATGAGCAGTTCTTC
CASSQGRISYNEQFF
>.|TRBV18|TRBJ2-2|TRBD2
TGTGCCAGCTCACCATGGAGCGGGGAGTCCGGGGAGCTGTTTTTT
CASSPWSGESGELFF
>few|TRBV7-7|TRBJ2-1|TRBD2
TGTGCCAGCAGCTTAGATCCTAGCGGGAGGGCGGAGCAGTTCTTC
CASSLDPSGRAEQFF
>.|TRBV7-8|TRBJ2-2|.
TGTGCCAGCAGCTTAGGTTGGACTATTAACACCGGGGAGCTGTTTTTT
CASSLGWTINTGELFF
>.|TRBV6-5|TRBJ1-5|.
TGTGCCAGCTGGGGGGATAGCAATCAGCCCCAGCATTTT
CASWGDSNQPQHF
>.|TRBV5-1|TRBJ1-5|.
TGCGCCAGCAGCTTGGACAGTTCGAGCAATCAGCCCCAGCATTTT
CASSLDSSSNQPQHF
>.|TRBV5-4|TRBJ1-2|.
TGTGCCAGCAGTACAGGGTCGGGTAGCTATGGCTACACCTTC
CASSTGSGSYGYTF
>once|TRBV19|TRBJ1-2|.
TGTGCCAGTAGTAACGACAGATACTATGGCTACACCTTC
CASSNDRYYGYTF
>.|TRBV14|TRBJ1-2|.
TGTGCCAGCAGCCAGACCCAGGGGTATGGCTACACCTTC
CASSQTQGYGYTF
>once|TRBV6-5|TRBJ1-5|TRBD1
TGTGCCAGTTTGAGGGACAGGGTCGGTCAGCCCCAGCATTTT
CASLRDRVGQPQHF
>.|TRBV13|TRBJ2-7|TRBD2
TGTGCCAGCAGCCCCAGACTAGCGGGAGGTAATGGCAAGGACGAGCAGTACTTC
CASSPRLAGGNGKDEQYF
>.|TRBV9|TRBJ2-1|TRBD2
TGTGCCAGCAGCTCGCGGACTAGCGGGAGGAGGGGCAATGAGCAGTTCTTC
CASSSRTSGRRGNEQFF
>.|TRBV19|TRBJ1-2|.
TGTGCCAGTAGTTCCCGAAACCCTTTTGACAACTCGCCAGCTCTGCCTAACTATGGCTACACCTTC
CASSSRNPFDNSPALPNYGYTF
>.|TRBV4-1|TRBJ2-7|.
TGCGCCAGCAGCCAAGGGGGCGGTATGTATGAGCAGTACTTC
CASSQGGGMYEQYF
>.|TRBV5-8|TRBJ1-3|TRBD1
TGTGCCAGCACCCCGAGGTACAGGGGAAGAGAAACTGGAAACACCATATATTTT
CASTPRYRGRETGNTIYF
>.|TRBV10-2|TRBJ2-7|TRBD1
TGCGCCAGCACTCGACAGGGGGGTGGGGAGCAGTACTTC
CASTRQGGGEQYF
>.|TRBV29-1|TRBJ2-3|.
TGCAGCGTTGACTGGCGGGGCACAGATACGCAGTATTTT
CSVDWRGTDTQYF
>.|TRBV6-2/TRBV6-3|TRBJ1-3|.
TGTGCCAGCAGTTACGTGGGGAGCTCTGGAAACACCATATATTTT
CASSYVGSSGNTIYF
>.|TRBV7-2|TRBJ2-1|TRBD2
TGTGCCAGCAGCTTGTTGACTAGCGGGGGTAATGAGCAGTTCTTC
CASSLLTSGGNEQFF
>.|TRBV2|TRBJ1-2|TRBD1
TGTGCCAGCAGTGAGTACAGGGGGCAGGATGGCTACACCTTC
CASSEYRGQDGYTF
>few|TRBV2|TRBJ2-6|.
TGTGCCAGCAGGCTGGCCAGGGAGGGGGCTGGGGCCAACGTCCTGACTTTC
CASRLAREGAGANVLTF
>few|TRBV9|TRBJ2-2|.
TGTGCCAGCAACCCTACCGCCTCTGCCGGGGAGCTGTTTTTT
CASNPTASAGELFF
>.|TRBV29-1|TRBJ2-1|TRBD2
TGCAGCGTTCCTAGCGGGGTTTACAATGAGCAGTTCTTC
CSVPSGVYNEQFF
>.|TRBV19|TRBJ2-7|.
TGTGCCAGTACTCACACGGGGAGCACCTACGAGCAGTACTTC
CASTHTGSTYEQYF
>.|TRBV19|TRBJ2-3|TRBD1
TGTGCCAGTAGTATTCACCCGGGACAGGGGGTAGATACGCAGTATTTT
CASSIHPGQGVDTQYF
>.|TRBV30|TRBJ1-2|.
TGTGCCTGGAGTCAACGTTCGAACCGAGTTCTGTATGGCTACACCTTC
CAWSQRSNRVLYGYTF
>.|TRBV3-1/TRBV3-2|TRBJ2-1|TRBD2
TGTGCCAGCAGCCAAGAGTCCGGTAGCGGGCCATACAATGAGCAGTTCTTC
CASSQESGSGPYNEQFF
>many|TRBV29-1|TRBJ2-3|TRBD2
TGCAGCGTTGAAGGCGGGAGGGGCACAGATACGCAGTATTTT
CSVEGGRGTDTQYF
>.|TRBV5-6|TRBJ2-5|TRBD2
TGTGCCAGCAGCCTCGTTTTGGGCGGGGGGGAGACCCAGTACTTC
CASSLVLGGGETQYF
>.|TRBV27|TRBJ1-6|.
TGTGCCAGCAGTTGGGAGGGACGGGATAATTCACCCCTCCACTTT
CASSWEGRDNSPLHF
>.|TRBV20-1|TRBJ2-1|.
TGCAGTGCTAGAAGAAGCGGTGAGCAGTTCTTC
CSARRSGEQFF
>.|TRBV2|TRBJ2-5|.
TGTGCCACCGCACCAGAGGGTAGCAGCCAAGAGACCCAGTACTTC
CATAPEGSSQETQYF
>once|TRBV30|TRBJ1-1|.
TGTGCCTGGAGTTACAGGGCGAACACTGAAGCTTTCTTT
CAWSYRANTEAFF
>.|TRBV5-1|TRBJ2-1|.
TGCGCCAGCAGCTTGGAGGGAACAGGGTTACATGAGCAGTTCTTC
CASSLEGTGLHEQFF